This TCR beta chain comes out of a study of T cell responses to AZD1222 COVID-19 vaccine. Study-wide results and caveats: There were mostly white British donors and more females than males, and clonal diversity was possibly underestimated. Spike was spanned by vaccine-associated CD4 TCRs, with dominance at 160-218 and 743-854. Every sample of the repertoires postdated the peak T cell response.

The table came from immunoSEQ multiplex PCR; TCRdb's copy has only in-frame clones and leaves some out. This table holds around 66,000 clones, 70% to 80% found once. Of note for this clone: Its antigen is undetermined.

This CDR3 has 13 amino acids. CDR1 SGHDN and CDR2 FVKESK come from the germline V gene. The germline V and J ends were trimmed by 4 bases and 2 bases, with 8 bases remaining between them. The V and J genes are TRBV14 and TRBJ2-5; D is uncertain. This specimen consisted of peripheral blood, obtained on day 0 of MenACWY control vaccination. The sequence came from an adult in good health. The DNA for the CDR3 is TGTGCCAGCAGCCCCTTGGGGCAAGAGACCCAGTACTTC. This encodes CASSPLGQETQYF.